Each of the 9 T cell receptor beta chains below was sequenced from the same sample in a study of blood T cell repertoires in COVID-19. Assay: immunoSEQ multiplex PCR; the TCRdb copy retains only in-frame clones and omits some. The sample holds roughly 150,000 clones, roughly 81% seen once. The sample was peripheral blood. These TCRs come from a woman aged 45-59 years with COVID-19, enrolled during active disease.

This clone appeared a single time. J is TRBJ1-2 and V is TRBV25-1, with D possibly matching TRBD1 (5 bases). The CDR3 loop spans 14 amino acids. Trimming stripped 11 bases from V and 3 bases from J, with 19 bases between. Germline V lookup: CDR1 MGHDK, CDR2 SYGVNS. CDR3 DNA sequence: TGTGCCGCATTCGGGGGGGGAGCACACTATGGCTACACCTTC. Protein sequence: CAAFGGGAHYGYTF.

The chain uses TRBV18 and TRBJ2-1; 12 nucleotides align to TRBD1. The germline CDR1 and CDR2 sequences are KGHSH and LQKENI. The CDR3 runs 18 residues. V shed 0 bases, J shed 6 bases, and the junction held 9 bases outside the gene matches. CDR3 sequence reads: CASSPPGQGASVGNEQFF. CDR3 coding DNA: TGTGCCAGCTCACCACCGGGACAGGGGGCATCGGTTGGCAATGAGCAGTTCTTC.

Details on this clone: Compared with germline, one end of the junction differs, possibly owing to a read error. The J gene is TRBJ2-7, the V gene TRBV28; 14 bases are a match to TRBD2. This CDR3 has 12 residues. CDR1 and CDR2 from the germline V gene are MDHEN and SYDVKM. This CDR3 is CASSSQTSGGAF. CDR3 bases: TGTGCCAGCAGTTCCCAGACTAGCGGGGGGGCCTTC.

This chain uses TRBV6-1 with TRBJ1-1; TRBD1 is a possible D gene (5 bases). Trimming shortened V by 2 bases and J by 0 bases, and 10 bases separated the two germline ends. This CDR3 region has 15 residues. Germline CDR1 reads MNHNS; CDR2 reads SASEGT. The CDR3 sequence: CASSEFDRMNTEAFF. CDR3 DNA: TGTGCCAGCAGTGAATTTGACAGAATGAACACTGAAGCTTTCTTT.

The CDR3 region has the DNA TGTGCCAGCAGCTTTCCGACGACAGGGGGTGTTAGTGGCTACACCTTC. Encoded protein: CASSFPTTGGVSGYTF. V is TRBV7-2 and J is TRBJ1-2, with 9 positions matching TRBD1. V lost 3 bases and J lost 7; bases outside the gene matches: 12. This CDR3 region has 16 residues. Germline V gene sequence: CDR1 SGHTA, CDR2 FQGNSA.

V usage is TRBV9 and J usage is TRBJ1-3, with D unresolved. The V and J ends lost 0 bases and 8 bases respectively, with 15 bases between them. The CDR3 is 15 residues long. CDR1 is SGDLS, CDR2 YYNGEE, per germline. CDR3 nucleotide sequence: TGTGCCAGCAGCGTAGCGGCGTTTTCCGGGGACACCATATATTTT. Amino acids: CASSVAAFSGDTIYF.

This clone came up many times. The rearrangement uses TRBV4-3 and TRBJ2-7; D may be TRBD2 (6 bases). In germline, CDR1 is LGHNA, CDR2 YSLEER. The CDR3 is 14 amino acids. V was clipped by 2 bases and J by 2 bases, with 10 bases between them. This CDR3 reads CASSQTSPAYEQYF. Written as DNA, the CDR3 is TGCGCCAGCAGCCAAACTAGCCCTGCCTACGAGCAGTACTTC.

CDR3 coding DNA: TGTGCCAGCAGTAGTAATACACAGGGGTTCGCTGAAGCTTTCTTT. Protein product: CASSSNTQGFAEAFF. The V call is TRBV2, the J call TRBJ1-1; 7 nucleotides match TRBD1. The CDR3 is 15 amino acids. The J segment lost 6 bases and the V segment lost 5 bases, leaving 12 bases of the junction unmatched. The germline V gene has CDR1 SNHLY and CDR2 FYNNEI.

This rearrangement joins TRBV7-6 to TRBJ2-6; D ambiguous. V was shortened by 5 bases and J by 0 bases, with 8 bases between the two germline ends. Germline CDR1 is SGHVS and CDR2 is FNYEAQ. CDR3 length: 15 amino acids. Here the CDR3 DNA reads TGTGCCAGCAGCCCAGTATTCTCTGGGGCCAACGTCCTGACTTTC. Translation: CASSPVFSGANVLTF.